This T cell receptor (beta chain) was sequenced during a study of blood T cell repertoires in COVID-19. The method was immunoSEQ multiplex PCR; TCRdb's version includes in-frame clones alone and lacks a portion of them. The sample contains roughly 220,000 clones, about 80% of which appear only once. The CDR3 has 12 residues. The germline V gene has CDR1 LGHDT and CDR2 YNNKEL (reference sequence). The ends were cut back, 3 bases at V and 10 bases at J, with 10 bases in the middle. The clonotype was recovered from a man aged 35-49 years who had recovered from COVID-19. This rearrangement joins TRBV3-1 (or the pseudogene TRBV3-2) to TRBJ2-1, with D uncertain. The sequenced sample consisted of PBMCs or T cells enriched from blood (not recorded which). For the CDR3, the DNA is TGTGCCAGCAGCCAGTCTATGAGGGAGCAGTTCTTC. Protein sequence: CASSQSMREQFF.